These 13 T cell receptor beta chains share one sample of origin, sequenced in a study of T cell responses to AZD1222 COVID-19 vaccine. Some clones are missing from TCRdb's copy, which holds only in-frame ones; the method was immunoSEQ multiplex PCR. The repertoire includes hundreds of thousands of clones, roughly 93% of them detected once, and 0.55% sits in the top ten. The input for sequencing was peripheral blood, taken 28 days after the second AZD1222 dose. The receptors were gathered from an adult who received the AZD1222 COVID-19 vaccine.

The chain combines TRBV11-3 with TRBJ2-2; 8 positions agree with TRBD2. The germline V gene encodes CDR1 SGHNT and CDR2 YENEEA. This CDR3 comprises 16 residues. Trimming took 4 bases from V and 1 from J; bases not matched to a gene: 5. The CDR3 is CASSSMSGGNTGELFF. The DNA for the CDR3 is TGTGCCAGCAGCTCAATGAGCGGGGGGAACACCGGGGAGCTGTTTTTT.

The rearrangement joins TRBV6-6 to TRBJ1-6; 11 bases match TRBD1. The CDR3 is 15 residues long. Germline lookup yields CDR1 MNHNY and CDR2 SVGAGI (reference sequence). J gave up 7 bases and V 8 bases, and 7 bases lay outside the gene matches. CDR3 in DNA: TGTGCCAGCCTTTCGGGACAGGGGGGAAATTCACCCCTCCACTTT. It codes for CASLSGQGGNSPLHF.

This chain connects TRBV5-1 to TRBJ2-7, with 7 bases identical to TRBD1. Germline CDR1 and CDR2: SGHRS and YFSETQ. With V trimmed by 4 bases and J by 3 bases, 4 bases remained unmatched. The CDR3 is 13 amino acids. CDR3 sequence (DNA): TGCGCCAGCAGCACCGGGACAGTCTACGAGCAGTACTTC. Its translation is CASSTGTVYEQYF.

This sequence joins TRBV6-5 and TRBJ1-1, with D possibly being TRBD1 (5 bases). The CDR3 sequence is 16 residues long. Trimming cost V 2 bases and J 4 bases, with 17 bases left between them. Germline CDR1 and CDR2: MNHEY and SVGAGI. The CDR3 loop reads CASSYDHGRRGTEAFF. Here the CDR3 DNA reads TGTGCCAGCAGTTACGATCACGGCAGGAGGGGCACTGAAGCTTTCTTT.

A word on this clone: Other DNA sequences within the sample encode an identical CDR3. The CDR3 reads CASSPGSSYEQYF. CDR3 in DNA: TGTGCCAGCTCGCCAGGGAGCTCCTACGAGCAGTACTTC. The rearrangement links TRBV28 to TRBJ2-7; tentatively, D is TRBD1 or TRBD2 (5 bases each). The CDR3 has 13 amino acids. V was trimmed by 8 bases and J by 0 bases, leaving 11 bases between them. CDR1 MDHEN and CDR2 SYDVKM come from the germline V gene.

The V gene is TRBV3-1 (or the pseudogene TRBV3-2), the J gene TRBJ1-3; D is undetermined. The CDR3 runs 15 residues. The ends were cut back, 1 base at V and 0 bases at J, with 7 bases in the middle. Germline CDR1 LGHDT, CDR2 YNNKEL (reference sequence). The CDR3: CASSQGSFSGNTIYF. The CDR3 nucleotides are TGTGCCAGCAGCCAAGGGAGCTTCTCTGGAAACACCATATATTTT.

This rearrangement joins TRBV6-5 to TRBJ2-6, with a tentative D call TRBD2 (5 bases). The CDR3 extends over 14 amino acids. With 5 bases removed from V and 4 bases from J, the gap between germline ends came to 9 bases. CDR1 is MNHEY and CDR2 is SVGAGI in the germline V gene. CDR3 DNA sequence: TGTGCCAGCAGTCGGGGAAACGGGGCCAACGTCCTGACTTTC. As protein: CASSRGNGANVLTF.

The J gene is TRBJ1-4, the V gene TRBV6-2 or TRBV6-3; 9 nucleotides agree with TRBD1. Trimming at V came to 6 bases and at J to 10 bases, leaving 15 bases not matched to a gene. CDR1 is MNHEY and CDR2 is SVGEGT in the germline V gene. The CDR3 runs 16 residues. In nucleotides, the CDR3 is TGTGCCAGCAGCCGACCTGGGACAGGGAAAACTGGAAAACTGTTTTTT. The encoded protein is CASSRPGTGKTGKLFF.

This chain connects TRBV19 to TRBJ2-1, with D perhaps matching TRBD1 (5 bases). The CDR3 extends over 13 amino acids. The germline V and J ends were trimmed by 7 bases and 6 bases, with 13 bases remaining between them. Germline CDR1 and CDR2: LNHDA and SQIVND (reference sequence). The CDR3: CASTQGPGNEQFF. The DNA of the CDR3 is TGTGCCAGTACCCAGGGCCCGGGCAATGAGCAGTTCTTC.

J is TRBJ2-3 and V is TRBV6-5; possibly TRBD1 for D (5 bases). V dropped 5 bases and J dropped 5 bases, with 17 bases sitting between them. The CDR3 sequence is 15 residues long. In germline, CDR1 is MNHEY, CDR2 SVGAGI. The CDR3, as DNA: TGTGCCAGCAGTCCGCAAGGGGCGCCGATAGATACGCAGTATTTT. Protein sequence: CASSPQGAPIDTQYF.

This chain joins TRBV4-3 and TRBJ2-2; 7 bases line up with TRBD1. This CDR3 is 15 amino acids long. V shed 0 bases, J shed 6 bases, and the junction held 4 bases outside the gene matches. The germline CDR1 and CDR2 sequences are LGHNA and YSLEER. The CDR3 sequence: CASSQESTGPGELFF. CDR3 bases: TGCGCCAGCAGCCAAGAATCGACAGGGCCCGGGGAGCTGTTTTTT.

The chain combines TRBV28 with TRBJ1-1; 9 bases line up with TRBD1. Per the germline V gene, CDR1 is MDHEN and CDR2 is SYDVKM. The V segment lost 8 bases and the J segment 5 bases; nucleotides outside the gene matches: 12. This CDR3 is built from 15 residues. CDR3 bases: TGTGCCAGCCTTCCCTCGGACAGGGGAAGGACTGAAGCTTTCTTT. Protein sequence: CASLPSDRGRTEAFF. The full variable domain, with the rest looked up from reference TRBV28 and TRBJ1-1, is DVKVTQSSRYLVKRTGEKVFLECVQDMDHENMFWYRQDPGLGLRLIYFSYDVKMKEKGDIPEGYSVSREKKERFSLILESASTNQTSMYLCASLPSDRGRTEAFFGQGTRLTVV.

The gene calls are TRBV29-1 and TRBJ1-1, with 9 bases identical to TRBD1. Germline CDR1 SQVTM, CDR2 ANQGSEA. The J segment lost 2 bases and the V segment lost 4 bases, leaving 2 bases of the junction unmatched. CDR3 length equals 13 residues. CDR3 residues: CSVGTGVNTEAFF. The CDR3 DNA reads as TGCAGCGTTGGGACAGGGGTTAACACTGAAGCTTTCTTT.